This is a list of T cell receptor beta chains from one sample in a study of T cell repertoires in cytomegalovirus infection. These TCRs' antigens remain unknown. One entry per CDR3 protein, called by TCRdb with MiXCR from the reads. The sample yields 680,000 or so distinct CDR3 sequences, roughly a third seen once. Sequencing was performed on cultured PBMCs, taken from culture after CMV antigen stimulation. The origin of the receptors is a human donor in good health (CMV status not recorded). Some clones in this sample may be carry-over from other donors' samples. Both conserved end residues are part of each CDR3. Each record gives: V gene, clone size, D gene, J gene, CDR3 protein, CDR3 DNA. D genes are given only for firm matches. Where a row states a size, it is once, few, many or the class of an expanded clone; other rows omit it.

v_gene: TRBV15; abundance: -; d_gene: -; j_gene: TRBJ2-2; CDR3aa: CATSSLGSNTGELFF; CDR3nt: TGTGCCACCAGCAGCCTAGGTTCGAACACCGGGGAGCTGTTTTTT
v_gene: TRBV7-8; abundance: -; d_gene: -; j_gene: TRBJ2-2; CDR3aa: CASSPSVPGAGELFF; CDR3nt: TGTGCCAGCAGCCCGTCCGTTCCGGGTGCCGGGGAGCTGTTTTTT
v_gene: TRBV11-2; abundance: few; d_gene: -; j_gene: TRBJ2-1; CDR3aa: CASSLVRLQEQFF; CDR3nt: TGTGCCAGCAGCTTAGTGAGACTTCAGGAACAGTTCTTC
v_gene: TRBV6-2/TRBV6-3; abundance: -; d_gene: -; j_gene: TRBJ2-7; CDR3aa: CASSSGDRDFSYEQYF; CDR3nt: TGTGCCAGCAGTTCGGGTGACCGGGACTTCTCCTACGAGCAGTACTTC
v_gene: TRBV7-2; abundance: many; d_gene: -; j_gene: TRBJ2-7; CDR3aa: CASSLGFAGYSYEQYF; CDR3nt: TGTGCCAGCAGCTTAGGTTTCGCAGGTTACTCCTACGAGCAGTACTTC
v_gene: TRBV7-2; abundance: many; d_gene: -; j_gene: TRBJ2-1; CDR3aa: CASSTAGISYNEQFF; CDR3nt: TGTGCCAGCAGCACAGCTGGGATTTCATACAATGAGCAGTTCTTC
v_gene: TRBV2; abundance: -; d_gene: -; j_gene: TRBJ2-2; CDR3aa: CASGSRIKDYHTGELFF; CDR3nt: TGTGCCAGCGGGAGCAGAATAAAGGACTACCACACCGGGGAGCTGTTTTTT
v_gene: TRBV7-6; abundance: many; d_gene: -; j_gene: TRBJ2-3; CDR3aa: CASSPATDTQYF; CDR3nt: TGTGCCAGCAGCCCGGCCACAGATACGCAGTATTTT
v_gene: TRBV7-8; abundance: few; d_gene: TRBD2; j_gene: TRBJ2-7; CDR3aa: CASSRLAGAGYEQYF; CDR3nt: TGTGCCAGCAGCAGATTAGCGGGAGCGGGATACGAGCAGTACTTC
v_gene: TRBV27; abundance: -; d_gene: -; j_gene: TRBJ2-6; CDR3aa: CASSRGQYSGANVLTF; CDR3nt: TGTGCCTCTTCCCGGGGCCAATACTCTGGGGCCAACGTCCTGACTTTC
v_gene: TRBV5-1; abundance: few; d_gene: -; j_gene: TRBJ2-1; CDR3aa: CASSLESGDNEQFF; CDR3nt: TGCGCCAGCAGCTTGGAATCAGGGGACAATGAGCAGTTCTTC
v_gene: TRBV6-1; abundance: -; d_gene: -; j_gene: TRBJ1-3; CDR3aa: CASSEARRNTIYF; CDR3nt: TGTGCCAGCAGTGAAGCGAGGCGAAACACCATATATTTT
v_gene: TRBV28; abundance: -; d_gene: TRBD1; j_gene: TRBJ1-2; CDR3aa: CASSLSSGQGRGYTF; CDR3nt: TGTGCCAGCAGTTTATCTTCGGGACAGGGACGGGGCTACACCTTC
v_gene: TRBV14; abundance: -; d_gene: -; j_gene: TRBJ2-7; CDR3aa: CASSQDGGNEQYF; CDR3nt: TGTGCCAGCAGCCAAGATGGGGGCAACGAGCAGTACTTC
v_gene: TRBV5-4; abundance: -; d_gene: -; j_gene: TRBJ2-5; CDR3aa: CASSRGLAPYQETQYF; CDR3nt: TGTGCCAGCAGCCGGGGATTAGCGCCATACCAAGAGACCCAGTACTTC
v_gene: TRBV7-2; abundance: many; d_gene: TRBD2; j_gene: TRBJ2-5; CDR3aa: CASSANSGGAGTQYF; CDR3nt: TGTGCCAGCAGCGCCAATAGCGGGGGGGCTGGGACCCAGTACTTC
v_gene: TRBV7-2; abundance: -; d_gene: TRBD1; j_gene: TRBJ1-2; CDR3aa: CASSSGGAGYTF; CDR3nt: TGTGCCAGCAGCTCAGGGGGTGCTGGCTACACCTTC
v_gene: TRBV19; abundance: few; d_gene: -; j_gene: TRBJ2-1; CDR3aa: CASAVDPAYNEQFF; CDR3nt: TGTGCCAGTGCAGTCGACCCTGCCTACAATGAGCAGTTCTTC
v_gene: TRBV7-2; abundance: many; d_gene: -; j_gene: TRBJ1-6; CDR3aa: CASSTGDRGAPLHF; CDR3nt: TGTGCCAGCAGCACCGGTGATAGGGGAGCACCCCTCCACTTT
v_gene: TRBV12-3/TRBV12-4; abundance: few; d_gene: TRBD2; j_gene: TRBJ2-4; CDR3aa: CASSFGLAGAQNIQYF; CDR3nt: TGTGCCAGCAGTTTCGGACTAGCGGGGGCCCAAAACATTCAGTACTTC
v_gene: TRBV14; abundance: -; d_gene: -; j_gene: TRBJ1-1; CDR3aa: CASSQRYRATEAFF; CDR3nt: TGTGCCAGCAGCCAAAGATACAGGGCCACTGAAGCTTTCTTT
v_gene: TRBV19; abundance: few; d_gene: -; j_gene: TRBJ2-4; CDR3aa: CASKTDKAKNIQYF; CDR3nt: TGTGCCAGCAAGACGGACAAAGCCAAAAACATTCAGTACTTC
v_gene: TRBV7-6; abundance: few; d_gene: TRBD2; j_gene: TRBJ2-4; CDR3aa: CASSSPGLAGDIQYF; CDR3nt: TGTGCCAGCAGCTCCCCGGGACTAGCGGGAGACATTCAGTACTTC
v_gene: TRBV7-2; abundance: many; d_gene: -; j_gene: TRBJ2-3; CDR3aa: CASSFPPGTQYF; CDR3nt: TGTGCCAGCAGCTTCCCTCCGGGCACGCAGTATTTT
v_gene: TRBV4-1; abundance: -; d_gene: -; j_gene: TRBJ2-7; CDR3aa: CASSRTQVSYEQYF; CDR3nt: TGCGCCAGCAGCCGAACACAGGTATCCTACGAGCAGTACTTC
v_gene: TRBV5-4; abundance: -; d_gene: TRBD2; j_gene: TRBJ2-3; CDR3aa: CASSSPSGRIEDTQYF; CDR3nt: TGTGCCAGCAGCTCGCCTAGCGGGAGGATAGAAGATACGCAGTATTTT
v_gene: TRBV11-2; abundance: -; d_gene: -; j_gene: TRBJ1-4; CDR3aa: CASSDHSTNEKLFF; CDR3nt: TGTGCCAGCAGCGATCACTCAACTAATGAAAAACTGTTTTTT
v_gene: TRBV19; abundance: -; d_gene: TRBD2; j_gene: TRBJ2-3; CDR3aa: CATSPKGAGVPDTQYF; CDR3nt: TGTGCCACCTCACCAAAGGGAGCGGGAGTTCCCGATACGCAGTATTTT
v_gene: TRBV5-8; abundance: -; d_gene: TRBD1; j_gene: TRBJ1-4; CDR3aa: CASRYRDRGEKLFF; CDR3nt: TGTGCCAGCAGGTACCGGGACAGGGGTGAAAAACTGTTTTTT
v_gene: TRBV5-1; abundance: -; d_gene: -; j_gene: TRBJ2-5; CDR3aa: CASSLTSESQETQYF; CDR3nt: TGCGCCAGCAGCTTGACTAGTGAATCCCAAGAGACCCAGTACTTC
v_gene: TRBV4-1; abundance: -; d_gene: TRBD1; j_gene: TRBJ1-6; CDR3aa: CASSTQGVFSPLHF; CDR3nt: TGCGCCAGCAGCACACAGGGGGTATTTTCACCCCTCCACTTT
v_gene: TRBV7-6; abundance: once; d_gene: -; j_gene: TRBJ2-3; CDR3aa: CASSPSTVFTDTQYF; CDR3nt: TGTGCCAGCAGCCCCTCGACAGTGTTCACAGATACGCAGTATTTT
v_gene: TRBV3-1; abundance: -; d_gene: -; j_gene: TRBJ1-2; CDR3aa: CASSQEEAIWDYGYTF; CDR3nt: TGTGCCAGCAGCCAAGAGGAGGCTATCTGGGACTACGGCTACACCTTC
v_gene: TRBV29-1; abundance: -; d_gene: -; j_gene: TRBJ1-2; CDR3aa: CSVTRYYGYTF; CDR3nt: TGCAGCGTTACGAGATACTATGGCTACACCTTC
v_gene: TRBV4-1; abundance: -; d_gene: -; j_gene: TRBJ2-7; CDR3aa: CASSTYFKRTYEQYF; CDR3nt: TGCGCCAGCAGCACCTATTTCAAGCGGACCTACGAGCAGTACTTC
v_gene: TRBV5-4; abundance: -; d_gene: -; j_gene: TRBJ1-4; CDR3aa: CASSLKTDDGKLFF; CDR3nt: TGTGCCAGCAGCTTGAAGACAGACGACGGAAAACTGTTTTTT
v_gene: TRBV11-2; abundance: -; d_gene: TRBD2; j_gene: TRBJ2-1; CDR3aa: CASSLAGGGTIGEQFF; CDR3nt: TGTGCCAGCAGCTTAGCCGGGGGGGGAACAATTGGTGAGCAGTTCTTC
v_gene: TRBV20-1; abundance: -; d_gene: TRBD1; j_gene: TRBJ1-6; CDR3aa: CSAAEQGVNSPLHF; CDR3nt: TGCAGTGCCGCGGAGCAGGGGGTCAATTCACCCCTCCACTTT
v_gene: TRBV7-9; abundance: -; d_gene: TRBD1; j_gene: TRBJ1-1; CDR3aa: CASSPGQGGRTEAFF; CDR3nt: TGTGCCAGCAGCCCAGGACAGGGTGGGCGGACTGAAGCTTTCTTT